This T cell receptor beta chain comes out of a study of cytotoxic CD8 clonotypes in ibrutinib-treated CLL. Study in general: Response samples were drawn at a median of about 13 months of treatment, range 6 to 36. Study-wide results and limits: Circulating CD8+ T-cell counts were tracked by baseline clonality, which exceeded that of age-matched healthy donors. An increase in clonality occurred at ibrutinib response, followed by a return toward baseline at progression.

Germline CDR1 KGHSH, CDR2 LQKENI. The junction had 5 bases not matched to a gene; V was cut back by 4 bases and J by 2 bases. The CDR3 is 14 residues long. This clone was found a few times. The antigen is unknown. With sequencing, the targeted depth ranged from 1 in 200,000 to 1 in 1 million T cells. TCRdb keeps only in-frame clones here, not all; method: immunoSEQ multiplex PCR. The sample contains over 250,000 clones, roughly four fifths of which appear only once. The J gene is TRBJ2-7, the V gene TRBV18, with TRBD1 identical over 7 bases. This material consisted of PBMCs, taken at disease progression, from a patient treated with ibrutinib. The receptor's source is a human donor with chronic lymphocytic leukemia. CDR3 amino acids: CASSQTGFPYEQYF. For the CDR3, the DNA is TGTGCCAGCTCACAGACAGGGTTTCCCTACGAGCAGTACTTC.